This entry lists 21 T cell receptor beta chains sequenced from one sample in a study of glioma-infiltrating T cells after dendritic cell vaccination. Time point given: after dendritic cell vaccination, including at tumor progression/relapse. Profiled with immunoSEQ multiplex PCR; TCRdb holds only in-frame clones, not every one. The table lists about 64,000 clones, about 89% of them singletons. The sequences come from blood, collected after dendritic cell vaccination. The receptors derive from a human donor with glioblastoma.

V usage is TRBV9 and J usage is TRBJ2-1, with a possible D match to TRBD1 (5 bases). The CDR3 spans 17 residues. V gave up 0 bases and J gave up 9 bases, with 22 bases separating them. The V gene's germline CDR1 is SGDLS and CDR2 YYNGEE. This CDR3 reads CASSVAQSISIGVEQFF. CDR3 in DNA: TGTGCCAGCAGCGTAGCTCAGTCAATAAGCATAGGGGTTGAGCAGTTCTTC.

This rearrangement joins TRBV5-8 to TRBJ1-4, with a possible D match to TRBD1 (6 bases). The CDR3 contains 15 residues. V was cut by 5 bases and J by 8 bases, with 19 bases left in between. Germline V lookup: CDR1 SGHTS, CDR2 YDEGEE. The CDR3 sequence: CASSVGGTLEEKLFF. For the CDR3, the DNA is TGTGCCAGCAGTGTGGGTGGGACACTGGAGGAAAAACTGTTTTTT.

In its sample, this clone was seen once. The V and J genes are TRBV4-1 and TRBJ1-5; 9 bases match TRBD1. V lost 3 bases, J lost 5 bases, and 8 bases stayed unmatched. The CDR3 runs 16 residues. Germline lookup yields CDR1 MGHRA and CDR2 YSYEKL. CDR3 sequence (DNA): TGCGCCAGCAGCCAGTTAGGGGACAGGGCTTATCAGCCCCAGCATTTT. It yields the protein CASSQLGDRAYQPQHF.

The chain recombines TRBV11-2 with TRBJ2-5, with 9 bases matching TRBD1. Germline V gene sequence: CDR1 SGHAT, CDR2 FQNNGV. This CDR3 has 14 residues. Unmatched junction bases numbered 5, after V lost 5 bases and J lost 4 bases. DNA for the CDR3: TGTGCCAGCAGCGTCGGACAGGGGTTAGAGACCCAGTACTTC. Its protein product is CASSVGQGLETQYF. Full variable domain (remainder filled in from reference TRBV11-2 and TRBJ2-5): EAGVAQSPRYKIIEKRQSVAFWCNPISGHATLYWYQQILGQGPKLLIQFQNNGVVDDSQLPKDRFSAERLKGVDSTLKIQPAKLEDSAVYLCASSVGQGLETQYFGPGTRLLVL.

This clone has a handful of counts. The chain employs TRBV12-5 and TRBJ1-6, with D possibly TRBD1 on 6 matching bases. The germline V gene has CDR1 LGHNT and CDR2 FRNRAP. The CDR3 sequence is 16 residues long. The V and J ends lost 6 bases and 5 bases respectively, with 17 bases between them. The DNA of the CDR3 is TGTGCTAGTGGACGCCCCGGGACACTAAATAATTCACCCCTCCACTTT. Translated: CASGRPGTLNNSPLHF.

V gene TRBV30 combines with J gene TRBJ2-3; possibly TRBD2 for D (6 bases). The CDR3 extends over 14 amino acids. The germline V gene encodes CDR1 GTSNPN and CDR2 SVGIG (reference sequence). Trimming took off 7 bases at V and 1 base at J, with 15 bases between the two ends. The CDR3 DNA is TGTGCCTCCTCATCCGGGAGCGGCACAGATACGCAGTATTTT. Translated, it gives CASSSGSGTDTQYF.

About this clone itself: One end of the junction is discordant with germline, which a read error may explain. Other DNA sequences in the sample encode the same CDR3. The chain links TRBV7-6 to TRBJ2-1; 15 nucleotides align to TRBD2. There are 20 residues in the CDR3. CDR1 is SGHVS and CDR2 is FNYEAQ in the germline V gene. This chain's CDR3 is CASSATGTSGGTRVVGEQFF. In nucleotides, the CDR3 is TGTGCCAGCAGCGCTACCGGGACTAGCGGGGGGACAAGGGTAGTGGGTGAGCAATTCTTC. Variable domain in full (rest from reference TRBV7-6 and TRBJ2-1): GAGVSQSPRYKVTKRGQDVALRCDPISGHVSLYWYRQALGQGPEFLTYFNYEAQQDKSGLPNDRFSAERPEGSISTLTIQRTEQRDSAMYRCASSATGTSGGTRVVGEQFFGPGTRLTVL.

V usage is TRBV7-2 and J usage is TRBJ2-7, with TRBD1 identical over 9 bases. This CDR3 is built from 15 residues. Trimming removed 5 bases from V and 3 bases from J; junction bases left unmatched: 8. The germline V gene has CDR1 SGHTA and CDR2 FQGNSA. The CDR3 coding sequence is TGTGCCAGCAGCGTCTCCGGGACAGGGTACTACGAGCAGTACTTC. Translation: CASSVSGTGYYEQYF.

DNA for the CDR3: TGTGCCAGCAGTAGGGGGCCGGATAATTCACCCCTCCACTTT. As protein: CASSRGPDNSPLHF. V and J are TRBV27 and TRBJ1-6; 7 nucleotides line up with TRBD1. This CDR3 spans 14 amino acids. The germline V gene has CDR1 MNHEY and CDR2 SMNVEV (reference sequence). V was pared by 5 bases and J by 5 bases, with 3 bases of the junction left unmatched.

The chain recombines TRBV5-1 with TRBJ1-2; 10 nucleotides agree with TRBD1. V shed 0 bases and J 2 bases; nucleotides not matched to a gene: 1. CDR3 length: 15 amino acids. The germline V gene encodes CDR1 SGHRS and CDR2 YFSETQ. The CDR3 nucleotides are TGCGCCAGCAGCTTGGAGGGACAGGGGAACTATGGCTACACCTTC. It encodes CASSLEGQGNYGYTF.

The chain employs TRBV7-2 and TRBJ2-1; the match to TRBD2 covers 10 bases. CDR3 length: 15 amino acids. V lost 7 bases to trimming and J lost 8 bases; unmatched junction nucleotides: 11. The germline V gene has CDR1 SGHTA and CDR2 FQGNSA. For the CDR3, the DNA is TGTGCCAGCAACAAGCAGCTAGCGGGAGCGGATGAGCAGTTCTTC. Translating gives CASNKQLAGADEQFF.

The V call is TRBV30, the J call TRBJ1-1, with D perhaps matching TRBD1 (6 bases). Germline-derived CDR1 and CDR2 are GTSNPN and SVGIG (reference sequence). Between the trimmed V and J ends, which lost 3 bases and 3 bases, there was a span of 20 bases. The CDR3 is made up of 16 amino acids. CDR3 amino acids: CAWRPRGGVRDTEAFF. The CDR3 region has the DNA TGTGCCTGGAGACCGAGAGGGGGGGTAAGAGACACTGAAGCTTTCTTT.

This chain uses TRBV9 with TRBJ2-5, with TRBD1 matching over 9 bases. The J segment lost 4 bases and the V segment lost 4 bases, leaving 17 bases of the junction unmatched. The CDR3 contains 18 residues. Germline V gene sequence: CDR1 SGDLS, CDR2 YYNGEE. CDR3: CASSLPPFTGGALETQYF. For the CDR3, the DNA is TGTGCCAGCAGCCTCCCGCCCTTTACAGGGGGCGCCTTAGAGACCCAGTACTTC.

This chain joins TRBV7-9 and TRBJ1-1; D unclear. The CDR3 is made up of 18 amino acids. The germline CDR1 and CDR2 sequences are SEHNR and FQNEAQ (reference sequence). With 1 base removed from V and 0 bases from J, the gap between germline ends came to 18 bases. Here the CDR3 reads CASSLERTVEGLNTEAFF. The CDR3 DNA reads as TGTGCCAGCAGCTTAGAGAGAACAGTTGAGGGCTTGAACACTGAAGCTTTCTTT.

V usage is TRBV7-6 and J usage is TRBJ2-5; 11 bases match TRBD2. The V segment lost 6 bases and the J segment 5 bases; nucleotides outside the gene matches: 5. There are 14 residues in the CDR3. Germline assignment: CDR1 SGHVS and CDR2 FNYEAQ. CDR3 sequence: CASRPGLAGETQYF. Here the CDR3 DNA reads TGTGCCAGCAGGCCAGGACTAGCGGGTGAGACCCAGTACTTC.

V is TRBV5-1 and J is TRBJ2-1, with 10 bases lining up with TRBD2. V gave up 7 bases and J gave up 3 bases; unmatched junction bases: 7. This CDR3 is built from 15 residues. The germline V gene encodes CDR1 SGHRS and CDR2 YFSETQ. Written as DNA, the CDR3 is TGCGCCAGCCAAGACTTAGCGGGAGGCTACAATGAGCAGTTCTTC. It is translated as CASQDLAGGYNEQFF.

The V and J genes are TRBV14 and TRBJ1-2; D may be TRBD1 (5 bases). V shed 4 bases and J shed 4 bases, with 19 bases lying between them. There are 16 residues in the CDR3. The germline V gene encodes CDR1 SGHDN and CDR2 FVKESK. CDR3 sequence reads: CASSLGRGGKGYGYTF. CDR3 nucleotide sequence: TGTGCCAGCAGCCTTGGCCGCGGGGGGAAAGGCTATGGCTACACCTTC.

CDR3 amino acids: CASSLLSTGGPGELFF. The CDR3 DNA is TGTGCCAGCAGTTTACTATCGACAGGGGGACCCGGGGAGCTGTTTTTT. The V gene is TRBV27, the J gene TRBJ2-2, with 9 bases fitting TRBD1. V shed 2 bases, J shed 6 bases, and the junction held 7 bases outside the gene matches. Germline-derived CDR1 and CDR2 are MNHEY and SMNVEV (reference sequence). This CDR3 is 16 amino acids long.

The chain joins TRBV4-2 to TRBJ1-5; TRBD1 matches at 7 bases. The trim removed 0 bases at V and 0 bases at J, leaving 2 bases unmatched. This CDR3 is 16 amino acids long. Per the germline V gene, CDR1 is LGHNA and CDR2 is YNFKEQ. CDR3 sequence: CASSQEQGYSNQPQHF. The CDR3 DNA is TGTGCCAGCAGCCAAGAACAGGGGTATAGCAATCAGCCCCAGCATTTT.

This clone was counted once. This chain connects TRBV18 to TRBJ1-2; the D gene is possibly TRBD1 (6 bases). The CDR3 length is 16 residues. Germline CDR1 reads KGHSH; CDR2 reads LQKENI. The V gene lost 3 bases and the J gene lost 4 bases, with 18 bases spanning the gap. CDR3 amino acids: CASSPGQTQGGYGYTF. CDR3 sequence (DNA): TGTGCCAGCTCACCGGGACAAACTCAAGGGGGCTATGGCTACACCTTC.

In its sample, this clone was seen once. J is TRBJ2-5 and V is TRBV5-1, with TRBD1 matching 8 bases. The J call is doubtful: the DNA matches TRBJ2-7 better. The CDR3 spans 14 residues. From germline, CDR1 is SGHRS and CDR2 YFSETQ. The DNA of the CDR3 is TGCGCCAGCAGCTCCGGGACAGGAATAGACGAGCAGTACTTC. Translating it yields CASSSGTGIDEQYF.